What follows describes a single T cell receptor (beta chain). Its specificity is unknown. Unique molecular identifiers were built into the TCRbeta library. Each CDR3 protein gets one entry after TCRdb re-called the PCR reads with MiXCR. Among around 800,000 distinct CDR3 sequences listed, around 17% were seen once. The sample is drawn from a study of T-cell reconstitution after alpha-beta-depleted transplantation in children. Findings and limits, study-wide: One year after transplant, T-cell counts and diversity came mostly from newly produced T cells.

Per the germline V gene, CDR1 is SGHTA and CDR2 is FQGTGA. J lost 5 bases, V lost 0 bases, and 8 bases had no gene match. This CDR3 region has 17 residues. The chain is built from TRBV7-3 and TRBJ2-7; 12 bases are a match to TRBD2. The source was PBMCs, mostly from graft donor cells, collected 360 days after TCRalphabeta/CD19-depleted stem cell transplant. This TCR was recovered from a male patient between 10 and 17 years old who had a stem cell transplant for acute lymphoblastic leukemia, so the T cells may come from the graft donor. Here the CDR3 DNA reads TGTGCCAGCAGCTTAACGGGCCTAGCGGGAGGGTTTGACGAGCAGTACTTC. It yields the protein CASSLTGLAGGFDEQYF.